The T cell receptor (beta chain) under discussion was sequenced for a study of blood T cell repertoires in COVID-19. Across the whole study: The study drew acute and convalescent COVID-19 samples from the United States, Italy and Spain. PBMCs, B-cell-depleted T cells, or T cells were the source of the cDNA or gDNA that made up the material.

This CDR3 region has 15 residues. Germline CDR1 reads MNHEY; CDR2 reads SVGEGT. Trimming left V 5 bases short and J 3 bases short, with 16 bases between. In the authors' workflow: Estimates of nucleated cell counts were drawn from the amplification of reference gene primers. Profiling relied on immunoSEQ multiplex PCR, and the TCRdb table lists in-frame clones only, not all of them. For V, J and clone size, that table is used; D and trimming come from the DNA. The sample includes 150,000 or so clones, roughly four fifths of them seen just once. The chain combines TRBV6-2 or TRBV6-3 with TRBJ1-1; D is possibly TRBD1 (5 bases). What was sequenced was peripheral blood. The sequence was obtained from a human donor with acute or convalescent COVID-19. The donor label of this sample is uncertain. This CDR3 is CASSGAAVSDTEAFF. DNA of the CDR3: TGTGCCAGCAGTGGGGCCGCGGTGTCGGACACTGAAGCTTTCTTT.